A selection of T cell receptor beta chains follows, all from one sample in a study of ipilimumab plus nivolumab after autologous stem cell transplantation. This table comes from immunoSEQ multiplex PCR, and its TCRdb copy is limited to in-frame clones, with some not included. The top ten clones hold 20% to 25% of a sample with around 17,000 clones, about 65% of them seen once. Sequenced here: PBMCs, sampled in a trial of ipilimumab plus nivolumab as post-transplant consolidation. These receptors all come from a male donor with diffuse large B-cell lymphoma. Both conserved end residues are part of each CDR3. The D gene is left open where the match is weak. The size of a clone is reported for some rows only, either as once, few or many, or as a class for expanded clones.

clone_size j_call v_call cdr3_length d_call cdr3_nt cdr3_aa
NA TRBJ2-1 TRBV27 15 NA TGTGCCAGCAGTTTATCGGTCGCGGGGTACAATGAGCAGTTCTTC CASSLSVAGYNEQFF
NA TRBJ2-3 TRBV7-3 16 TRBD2 TGTGCCAGCAGCATGGGACTAGCGGCCTCCACAGATACGCAGTATTTT CASSMGLAASTDTQYF
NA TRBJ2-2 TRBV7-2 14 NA TGTGCCAGCAGCCAAGAGGGCGCTAGCGGGGAGCTGTTTTTT CASSQEGASGELFF
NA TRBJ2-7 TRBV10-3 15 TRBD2 TGTGCCATCAGTGAGCCGGGGAGGGCGGATGACGAGCAGTACTTC CAISEPGRADDEQYF
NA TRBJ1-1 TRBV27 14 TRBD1 TGTGCCAGCAGCCTTGGGGGACAGGGCCCTGAAGCTTTCTTT CASSLGGQGPEAFF
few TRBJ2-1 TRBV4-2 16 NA TGTGCCAGCAGCCAAGGTCAGGACAGCACCTACAATGAGCAGTTCTTC CASSQGQDSTYNEQFF
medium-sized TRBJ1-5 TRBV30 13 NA TGTGCCTGGAGTGTGGCTGGGAATCAGCCCCAGCATTTT CAWSVAGNQPQHF
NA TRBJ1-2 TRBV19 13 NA TGTGCCAGTAGTCCAGACCGGAACTATGGCTACACCTTC CASSPDRNYGYTF
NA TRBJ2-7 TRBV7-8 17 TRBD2 TGTGCCAGCAGCCCAGAGGGACTAGCGGGTCTAGCGTACGAGCAGTACTTC CASSPEGLAGLAYEQYF
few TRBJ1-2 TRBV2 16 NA TGTGCCAGCAGTGAAGCGGGGGCGTGGGGTGTCTATGGCTACACCTTC CASSEAGAWGVYGYTF
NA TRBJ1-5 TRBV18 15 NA TGTGCCAGCTCCTCAGGGGCGGTCGACAATCAGCCCCAGCATTTT CASSSGAVDNQPQHF
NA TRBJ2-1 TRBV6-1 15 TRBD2 TGTGCCAGCAGTCTCGGGACTAGCGGAGCTAATGAGCAGTTCTTC CASSLGTSGANEQFF
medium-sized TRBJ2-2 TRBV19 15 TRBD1 TGTGCCAGTAGTATAGGCTACAGGGGGCAAGAGGAGCTGTTTTTT CASSIGYRGQEELFF
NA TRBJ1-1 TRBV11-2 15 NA TGTGCCAGCAGCTTAACAGCCCTGCTAAACACTGAAGCTTTCTTT CASSLTALLNTEAFF
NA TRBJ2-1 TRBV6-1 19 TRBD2 TGTGCCAGCAGTGGGACTAGCGGGCTTAAAGTTAGCTCCTACAATGAGCAGTTCTTC CASSGTSGLKVSSYNEQFF
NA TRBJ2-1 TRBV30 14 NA TGTGCCTGGAGTTTAGCGGCTTCCTACAATGAGCAGTTCTTC CAWSLAASYNEQFF
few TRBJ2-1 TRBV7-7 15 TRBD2 TGTGCTAGCAGCGAGGGACTAGCGGCTTACAATGAGCAGTTCTTC CASSEGLAAYNEQFF
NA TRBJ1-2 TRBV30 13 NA TGTGCCTCCCGGGACGGGGGGACCTATGGCTACACCTTC CASRDGGTYGYTF
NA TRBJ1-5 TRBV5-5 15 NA TGTGCCAGCAGCTTGGACGGATTTAGCAATCAGCCCCAGCATTTT CASSLDGFSNQPQHF
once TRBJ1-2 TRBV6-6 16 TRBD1 TGTGCCAGCACTCCCCAAGGGGTACAGGGGGACTATGGCTACACCTTC CASTPQGVQGDYGYTF
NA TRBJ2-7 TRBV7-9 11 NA TGTGCCAGCAGCGGGGGCGGCGAGCAGTACTTC CASSGGGEQYF
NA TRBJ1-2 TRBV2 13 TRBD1 TGTGCCAGCAGTCTGACAGGGTCTCATGGCTACACCTTC CASSLTGSHGYTF
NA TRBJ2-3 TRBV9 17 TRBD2 TGTGCCAGCAGCCAGGGGACTAGCGGGGGGGAGGCAGATACGCAGTATTTT CASSQGTSGGEADTQYF
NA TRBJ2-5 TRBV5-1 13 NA TGCGCCAGCAGCTTGGTACCACAAGAGACCCAGTACTTC CASSLVPQETQYF
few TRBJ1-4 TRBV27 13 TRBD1 TGTGCCAGCAGTTCACAGGGGGGGGAAAAACTGTTTTTT CASSSQGGEKLFF
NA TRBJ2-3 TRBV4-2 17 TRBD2 TGTGCCAGCAGCCCTTGGGGAGGGGCGGGTATGGCAGATACGCAGTATTTT CASSPWGGAGMADTQYF
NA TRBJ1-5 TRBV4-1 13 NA TGCGCCAGCAGCCTCGCGGGGACCCAGCCCCAGCATTTT CASSLAGTQPQHF
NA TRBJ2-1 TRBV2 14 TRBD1 TGTGCCAGCAGAGGACAGGGGGTCTACAATGAGCAGTTCTTC CASRGQGVYNEQFF
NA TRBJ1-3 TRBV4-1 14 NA TGCGCCAGCAGCCAAGGGGGACTGCGGGACACCATATATTTT CASSQGGLRDTIYF